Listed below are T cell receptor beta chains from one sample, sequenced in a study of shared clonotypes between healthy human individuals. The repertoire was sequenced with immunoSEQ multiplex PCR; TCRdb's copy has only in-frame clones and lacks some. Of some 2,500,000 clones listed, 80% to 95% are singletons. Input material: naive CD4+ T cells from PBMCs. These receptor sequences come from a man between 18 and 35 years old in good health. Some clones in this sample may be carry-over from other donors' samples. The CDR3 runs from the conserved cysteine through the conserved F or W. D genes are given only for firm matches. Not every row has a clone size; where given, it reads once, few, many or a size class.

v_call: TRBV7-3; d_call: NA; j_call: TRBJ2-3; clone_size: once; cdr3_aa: CASSLGLEDTDTQYF; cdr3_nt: TGTGCCAGCAGCTTAGGCCTAGAGGACACAGATACGCAGTATTTT
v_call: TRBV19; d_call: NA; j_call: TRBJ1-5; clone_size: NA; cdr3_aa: CASNAGRGNQPQHF; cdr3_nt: TGTGCCAGTAACGCAGGGAGAGGCAATCAGCCCCAGCATTTT
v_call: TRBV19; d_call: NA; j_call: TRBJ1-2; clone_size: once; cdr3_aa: CASSIPPPGNYGYTF; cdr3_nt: TGTGCCAGTAGTATACCTCCCCCAGGGAACTATGGCTACACCTTC
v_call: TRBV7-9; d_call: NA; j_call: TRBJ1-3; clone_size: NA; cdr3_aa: CASSLLAGENTIYF; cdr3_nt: TGTGCCAGCAGCTTACTTGCCGGGGAAAACACCATATATTTT
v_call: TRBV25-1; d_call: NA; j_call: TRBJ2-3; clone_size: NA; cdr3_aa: CASSELAGRIPAQYF; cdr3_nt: TGTGCCAGCAGTGAACTTGCGGGGCGAATCCCTGCGCAGTATTTT
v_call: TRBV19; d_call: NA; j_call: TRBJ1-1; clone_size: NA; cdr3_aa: CASSMRSENTEAFF; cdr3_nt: TGTGCCAGTAGCATGCGTTCGGAGAACACTGAAGCTTTCTTT
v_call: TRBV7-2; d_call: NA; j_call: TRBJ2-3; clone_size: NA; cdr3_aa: CASSASRYASGTDTQYF; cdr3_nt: TGTGCCAGCAGCGCATCGCGTTACGCCTCAGGCACAGATACGCAGTATTTT
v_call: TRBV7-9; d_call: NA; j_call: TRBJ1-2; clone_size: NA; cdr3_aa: CASSLGGGGDGYTF; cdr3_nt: TGTGCCAGCAGCTTAGGAGGCGGCGGAGATGGCTACACCTTC
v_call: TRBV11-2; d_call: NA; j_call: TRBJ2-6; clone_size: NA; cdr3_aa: CASSPNSGNVLTF; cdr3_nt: TGTGCCAGCAGCCCCAATAGCGGCAACGTCCTGACTTTC
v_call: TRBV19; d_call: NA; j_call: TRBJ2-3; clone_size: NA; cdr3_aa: CASRVGSSDTQYF; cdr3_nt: TGTGCCAGTAGGGTTGGCTCGTCAGATACGCAGTATTTT